What follows describes a single TCR beta chain. Its target is unknown. This sample stems from a study of shared clonotypes between healthy human individuals. The study, taken as a whole, reports: Richness estimates generally favored naive over memory subsets. Having only a few donors restricted how much genetic and exposure-history diversity was captured.

CD8 cells regarded as naive lacked CD45RO, were positively chosen for CCR7, and omitted terminally differentiated effector memory CD45RA+ cells. The donors were all Caucasian adults (living in Nashville, Tennessee). Per the study methods: From ImmunoSEQ came sequences covering only the junction and carrying no quality scores, so filtering differed. The repertoire was sequenced with immunoSEQ multiplex PCR; TCRdb's copy has only in-frame clones and lacks some. The DNA was the basis for D and trimming; V, J and clone size are from that table. The repertoire has 1.5 million to 2.5 million clones, about 95% of them found once; the top ten carry 0.95% to 1.5%. The V end was cut by 2 bases, the J end by 5 bases, with 10 bases between. Looked up from germline, CDR1 is MNHEY and CDR2 is SVGAGI. The CDR3 length is 14 residues.

Sequenced: naive CD8+ T cells sorted from blood. The TCR comes from a man between 18 and 35 years old in good health. V usage is TRBV6-5 and J usage is TRBJ2-1, with unresolved D. As DNA, the CDR3 is TGTGCCAGCAGTTACCTCCCCGAGCACAATGAGCAGTTCTTC. Translating it yields CASSYLPEHNEQFF.